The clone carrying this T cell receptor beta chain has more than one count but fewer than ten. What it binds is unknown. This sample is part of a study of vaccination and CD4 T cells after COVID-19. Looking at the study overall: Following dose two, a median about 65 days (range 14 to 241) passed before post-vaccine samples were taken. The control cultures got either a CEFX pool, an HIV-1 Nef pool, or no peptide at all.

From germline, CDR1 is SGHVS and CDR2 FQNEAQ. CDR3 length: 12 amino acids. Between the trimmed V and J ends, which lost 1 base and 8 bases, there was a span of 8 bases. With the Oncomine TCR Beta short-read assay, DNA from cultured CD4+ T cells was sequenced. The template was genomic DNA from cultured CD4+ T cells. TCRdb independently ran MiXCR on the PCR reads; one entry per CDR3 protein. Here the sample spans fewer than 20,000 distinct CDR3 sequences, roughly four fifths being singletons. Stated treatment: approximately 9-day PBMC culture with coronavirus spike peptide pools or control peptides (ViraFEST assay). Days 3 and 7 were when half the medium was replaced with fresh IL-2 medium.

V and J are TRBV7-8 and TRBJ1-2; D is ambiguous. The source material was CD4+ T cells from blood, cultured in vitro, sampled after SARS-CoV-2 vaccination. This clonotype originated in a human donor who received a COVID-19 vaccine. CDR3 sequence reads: CASSLVAGGYTF. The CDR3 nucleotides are TGTGCCAGCAGCTTAGTAGCGGGAGGCTACACCTTC.